This T cell receptor (beta chain) derives from a study of blood T cells in healthy people across ages. V was clipped by 5 bases and J by 11 bases, with 21 bases between them. The CDR3 runs 13 residues. The germline V gene has CDR1 DFQATT and CDR2 SNEGSKA (reference sequence). The second PCR ran about 6 to 12 cycles with a sample-barcoded 5' primer and J-beta primers. TCRdb reanalysed the 5' RACE reads using MiXCR and keeps one entry per CDR3 protein. The sample holds around 1,700,000 distinct CDR3 sequences, over 25% seen once. The source material was blood. The V gene is TRBV20-1, the J gene TRBJ1-1; D unclear. This TCR derives from a woman aged 30 to 39 in good health. CDR3 nucleotide sequence: TGCAGTGCTGGACCCCCGACTGGTACGCAGGCTTTCTTT. It encodes CSAGPPTGTQAFF.